Listed below are T cell receptor beta chains from one sample, sequenced in a study of blood T cell repertoires in COVID-19. TCRdb keeps only in-frame clones here, not all; method: immunoSEQ multiplex PCR. Of 90,000 to 120,000 clones listed, approximately 88% are singletons. Sample: peripheral blood. These receptors were collected from a human donor in a cohort sampled during active COVID-19. Each CDR3 is given with its conserved first and last residue. The order of the fields is J gene, V gene, clone size, D gene, CDR3 protein, CDR3 DNA. A D gene is named only where the DNA matches it firmly. A clone size is listed for some rows: how often the clone was seen (once, few, many), or a class if it is expanded.

TRBJ1-1 TRBV12-3/TRBV12-4 . TRBD1 CASTTGGNTEAFF TGTGCCAGCACCACAGGGGGCAACACTGAAGCTTTCTTT
TRBJ2-7 TRBV25-1 once TRBD1 CASATGYSYEQYF TGTGCCAGCGCGACAGGGTACTCCTACGAGCAGTACTTC
TRBJ1-5 TRBV2 few . CASSGESDSRQHF TGTGCCAGCAGTGGGGAATCGGACAGTAGACAGCATTTT
TRBJ2-1 TRBV5-1 . TRBD2 CASSTSGSSYNEQFF TGCGCCAGCAGCACTAGCGGCAGCTCCTACAATGAGCAGTTCTTC
TRBJ2-7 TRBV6-5 once TRBD2 CASSPYSGSLYEQYF TGTGCCAGCAGCCCCTATAGCGGGAGTCTCTACGAGCAGTACTTC
TRBJ2-5 TRBV7-3 . . CASSPGGLPTQETQYF TGTGCCAGCAGCCCAGGGGGACTTCCCACCCAAGAGACCCAGTACTTC
TRBJ1-1 TRBV6-1 . . CASSENVGQLMGSTEAFF TGTGCCAGCAGTGAAAACGTCGGACAGCTGATGGGTAGCACTGAAGCTTTCTTT
TRBJ1-1 TRBV7-2 once TRBD1 CASSKRTGSNTEAFF TGTGCCAGCAGCAAAAGGACAGGCTCGAACACTGAAGCTTTCTTT
TRBJ2-2 TRBV6-2/TRBV6-3 once TRBD2 CASSRSGGRGTGELFF TGTGCCAGCAGCAGGTCGGGAGGGAGAGGAACCGGGGAGCTGTTTTTT
TRBJ1-4 TRBV6-6 . . CASRPVVSNEKLFF TGTGCCAGCAGGCCAGTGGTGTCTAATGAAAAACTGTTTTTT
TRBJ2-1 TRBV28 once . CASSFHSGVYNEQFF TGTGCCAGCAGTTTTCACAGCGGAGTCTACAATGAGCAGTTCTTC
TRBJ2-7 TRBV7-6 . TRBD1 CASSNRDRGEQYF TGTGCCAGCAGCAACCGGGACAGGGGCGAGCAGTACTTC
TRBJ2-7 TRBV2 . TRBD2 CASSPLAGGSYEQYF TGTGCCAGCAGTCCACTAGCGGGAGGGAGCTACGAGCAGTACTTC
TRBJ1-3 TRBV9 . . CASSVAGRNTIYF TGTGCCAGCAGCGTCGCGGGTAGAAACACCATATATTTT
TRBJ1-5 TRBV5-6 . TRBD1 CASSEGQGGGNQPQHF TGTGCCAGCAGCGAAGGACAGGGGGGCGGCAATCAGCCCCAGCATTTT
TRBJ1-2 TRBV6-5 . TRBD1 CASSYSLQGAWGYTF TGTGCCAGCAGTTACTCGCTACAGGGGGCATGGGGCTACACCTTC
TRBJ2-1 TRBV5-1 . . CASSPEDSGNEQFF TGCGCCAGCAGCCCTGAGGATTCTGGGAATGAGCAGTTCTTC
TRBJ1-1 TRBV7-2 . TRBD1 CASSLQTGENTEAFF TGTGCCAGCAGCCTCCAGACAGGGGAGAACACTGAAGCTTTCTTT
TRBJ1-2 TRBV9 . . CASSPDGASHGYTF TGTGCCAGCAGCCCCGACGGAGCGAGTCATGGCTACACCTTC
TRBJ2-3 TRBV10-3 once TRBD2 CAISEGGRETDTQYF TGTGCCATCAGTGAGGGGGGGAGGGAGACAGATACGCAGTATTTT
TRBJ2-2 TRBV7-2 . . CASSLNRGGTGELFF TGTGCCAGCAGCTTAAACAGGGGGGGCACCGGGGAGCTGTTTTTT
TRBJ2-5 TRBV24-1 once TRBD2 CATSDPSGTHQETQYF TGTGCCACCAGTGATCCGAGCGGGACTCACCAAGAGACCCAGTACTTC
TRBJ2-3 TRBV14 once . CASSQGLASTDTQYF TGTGCCAGCAGCCAGGGACTTGCTAGCACAGATACGCAGTATTTT
TRBJ2-5 TRBV4-2 few TRBD2 CASSSGLAGPETQYF TGTGCCAGCAGCTCGGGACTAGCGGGACCAGAGACCCAGTACTTC
TRBJ2-7 TRBV19 . TRBD2 CASRGTSGSPYEQYF TGTGCCAGTAGGGGGACTAGCGGGAGCCCCTACGAGCAGTACTTC
TRBJ1-5 TRBV24-1 few . CATSDSPSRRPQHF TGTGCCACCAGTGACTCCCCTTCTAGGCGGCCCCAGCATTTT
TRBJ1-1 TRBV25-1 . TRBD1 CASRHSRTGNTEAFF TGTGCCAGCAGACACTCTAGGACAGGGAACACTGAAGCTTTCTTT
TRBJ1-2 TRBV6-5 . . CASTSRGANYGYTF TGTGCCAGCACCTCGCGGGGGGCTAACTATGGCTACACCTTC
TRBJ2-3 TRBV7-2 . . CASSLALGAGTDTQYF TGTGCCAGCAGCTTAGCACTGGGGGCTGGCACAGATACGCAGTATTTT
TRBJ2-1 TRBV5-1 . . CASSLVDWLHEQFF TGCGCCAGCAGCTTAGTAGACTGGCTGCATGAGCAGTTCTTC
TRBJ1-1 TRBV19 . . CASSRVRATSSPEAFF TGTGCCAGTAGTAGGGTGAGGGCAACGTCCTCCCCTGAAGCTTTCTTT
TRBJ1-3 TRBV7-2 . . CASSLARAATGNTIYF TGTGCCAGCAGCTTAGCGCGGGCGGCTACTGGAAACACCATATATTTT
TRBJ2-1 TRBV5-4 . . CASSLLGLKFGQFF TGTGCCAGCAGCTTGTTGGGACTCAAGTTTGGGCAGTTCTTC
TRBJ1-5 TRBV19 . TRBD1 CASATGVQPQHF TGTGCCAGTGCGACAGGGGTTCAGCCCCAGCATTTT
TRBJ1-1 TRBV30 once TRBD1 CAWIQGAITEAFF TGTGCCTGGATACAGGGGGCGATCACTGAAGCTTTCTTT
TRBJ2-7 TRBV30 . . CAWSVTKRYEQYF TGTGCCTGGAGTGTGACTAAAAGATACGAGCAGTACTTC